Listed below are T cell receptor beta chains from one sample, sequenced in a study of blood T cell repertoires in COVID-19. Some clones are missing from TCRdb's copy, which holds only in-frame ones; the method was immunoSEQ multiplex PCR. The sample shows some 170,000 clones, 81% of them seen only once. Sequencing was carried out using peripheral blood. The source of these receptors is a human donor in a cohort sampled during active COVID-19. The CDR3 runs from the conserved cysteine through the conserved F or W. Each record gives: clone size, D gene, V gene, J gene, CDR3 DNA, CDR3 protein. D genes are given only for firm matches. Size tells how often a clone was seen (once, few, many) or the class of an expanded clone, and some rows leave it out.

>.|.|TRBV25-1|TRBJ1-3
TGTGCCAGCAGTGAAGAGAGGTCCGGGAACACCATATATTTT
CASSEERSGNTIYF
>.|.|TRBV19|TRBJ1-1
TGTGCCAGTGAACCCGGCGACAGGCGGAACACTGAAGCTTTCTTT
CASEPGDRRNTEAFF
>.|.|TRBV11-3|TRBJ2-7
TGTGCCAGCAGCTTAGTCCTCTACGAGCAGTACTTC
CASSLVLYEQYF
>.|.|TRBV5-5|TRBJ2-7
TGTGCCAGCAGCCCCTACTACTCCTACGAGCAGTACTTC
CASSPYYSYEQYF
>.|TRBD1|TRBV3-1/TRBV3-2|TRBJ1-3
TGTGCCAGCAGCCAGCAGGGGGCTGGAAACACCATATATTTT
CASSQQGAGNTIYF
>.|.|TRBV4-1|TRBJ2-7
TGCGCCAGCAGCCTTACGGACAATAACTACGAGCAGTACTTC
CASSLTDNNYEQYF
>many|TRBD1|TRBV5-1|TRBJ1-5
TGCGCCAGCAGCTTGGTAGGGGGCAGCGGTCAGCCCCAGCATTTT
CASSLVGGSGQPQHF
>.|.|TRBV14|TRBJ1-2
TGTGCCAGCAGCCAAGGGACAGACCAAGCTACAAACTATGGCTACACCTTC
CASSQGTDQATNYGYTF
>.|TRBD2|TRBV2|TRBJ2-2
TGTGCCAGCACCCCGGGACTAGCGGGTTCCGGGGAGCTGTTTTTT
CASTPGLAGSGELFF
>.|.|TRBV3-1/TRBV3-2|TRBJ2-3
TGTGCCAGCAGCCAAGAATTCAGGGGTGGCACAGATACGCAGTATTTT
CASSQEFRGGTDTQYF